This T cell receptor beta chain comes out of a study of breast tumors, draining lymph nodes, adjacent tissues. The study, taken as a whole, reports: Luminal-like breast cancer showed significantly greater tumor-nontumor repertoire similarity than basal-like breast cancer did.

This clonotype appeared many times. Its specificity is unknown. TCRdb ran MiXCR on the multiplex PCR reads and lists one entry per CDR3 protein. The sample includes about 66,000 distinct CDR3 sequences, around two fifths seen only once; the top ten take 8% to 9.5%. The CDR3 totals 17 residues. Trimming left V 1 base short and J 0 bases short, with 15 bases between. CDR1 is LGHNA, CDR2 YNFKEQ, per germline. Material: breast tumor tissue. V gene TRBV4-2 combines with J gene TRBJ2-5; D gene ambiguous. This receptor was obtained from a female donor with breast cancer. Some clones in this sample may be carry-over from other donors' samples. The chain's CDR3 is CASSQGSQTTNQETQYF. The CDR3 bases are TGTGCCAGCAGCCAAGGTTCTCAAACGACGAACCAAGAGACCCAGTACTTC.